This TCR beta chain was sequenced during a study of cytomegalovirus exposure and HLA in healthy donors. On this clone itself: Its specificity is not known.

A multiplex PCR was run with 60 Vbeta primers and 13 Jbeta primers. The protocol was immunoSEQ multiplex PCR, while the TCRdb copy is restricted to in-frame clones and leaves out a portion. The profile shows 250,000 to 350,000 clones, roughly 89% of them singletons. Participants comprised healthy donors of bone marrow. The study, taken as a whole, reports: Some V segments, including TRBV6-2 and TRBV6-3, were excluded as indistinguishable.

Germline V gene sequence: CDR1 SGHVS, CDR2 FQNEAQ. Trimming took 5 bases from V and 5 from J, leaving 18 bases between them. The CDR3 is made up of 15 amino acids. Source material: PBMCs. The chain couples TRBV7-8 to TRBJ1-1; possible D gene TRBD1, 6 bases. The clonotype was recovered from a man between 40 and 49 years old in good health and CMV-seropositive. CDR3 DNA sequence: TGTGCCAGCAGCCTAACCCTGACAGGCGGGACTGAAGCTTTCTTT. Encoded protein: CASSLTLTGGTEAFF.